The 2 T cell receptor beta chains below all came from one sample that was sequenced in a study of blood T cells in healthy people across ages. With a J-beta primer mix and a sample-barcoded 5' primer, a second PCR ran about 7 to 12 cycles. TCRdb independently ran MiXCR on the 5' RACE reads; one entry per CDR3 protein. The sample has about 840,000 distinct CDR3 sequences; almost 30% are singletons. The data were also submitted as part of a second study, on T cells of mothers and their children.

Sequencing used blood. Receptors were obtained from a woman aged 40 to 49 in good health.

The sample holds a few counts of this clonotype. The rearrangement uses TRBV5-1 and TRBJ2-1; 9 bases fit TRBD2. Germline-derived CDR1 and CDR2 are SGHRS and YFSETQ. The CDR3 extends over 16 amino acids. V lost 1 base to trimming and J lost 6 bases; unmatched junction nucleotides: 8. In nucleotides, the CDR3 is TGCGCCAGCAGCTTGACCCGCGGGGGGGCCTCCAATGAGCAGTTCTTC. It codes for CASSLTRGGASNEQFF.

This clonotype was detected ten times or more. The V gene is TRBV29-1, the J gene TRBJ2-7; D remains ambiguous. V was pared by 0 bases and J by 1 base, with 4 bases between. Germline loops: CDR1 SQVTM, CDR2 ANQGSEA. CDR3 length equals 12 residues. The CDR3 protein is CSVEDISYEQYF. CDR3 sequence (DNA): TGCAGCGTTGAAGACATTTCCTACGAGCAGTACTTC.